One sample yielded the 4 T cell receptor beta chains listed below, sequenced in a study of PD-1 blockade in classical Hodgkin lymphoma. TCRdb's copy holds only in-frame clones and misses some; the assay was immunoSEQ multiplex PCR. The data show about 41,000 clones, with approximately 71% seen just once and about 2.6% held by the top ten. Time point meaning: cycle 4 day 1 (C4D1), after five to seven weeks of nivolumab. All patients relapsed after autologous stem cell transplantation, and brentuximab vedotin exposure varied. Sequenced here: peripheral blood mononuclear cells (PBMCs), sampled before the fourth cycle of nivolumab. Every receptor here comes from a human donor with classical Hodgkin lymphoma.

V is TRBV2 and J is TRBJ1-3; D is unclear. The V and J ends lost 8 bases and 0 bases respectively, with 5 bases between them. The V gene's germline CDR1 is SNHLY and CDR2 FYNNEI. The CDR3 spans 12 residues. The CDR3 region has the DNA TGTGCCAGCGGGAGCTCTGGAAACACCATATATTTT. Amino acids: CASGSSGNTIYF.

The rearrangement uses TRBV7-9 and TRBJ2-3, with 11 bases matching TRBD2. This CDR3 spans 17 amino acids. Trimming cost V 2 bases and J 0 bases; bases outside gene matches: 4. From germline, CDR1 is SEHNR and CDR2 FQNEAQ (reference sequence). CDR3 coding DNA: TGTGCCAGCAGCTTATCACTAGCGGGGGTTAGCACAGATACGCAGTATTTT. Protein: CASSLSLAGVSTDTQYF.

The rearrangement uses TRBV5-1 and TRBJ2-1; possibly TRBD1 for D (7 bases). V lost 3 bases and J 3 bases, leaving 16 bases between the germline ends. This CDR3 comprises 16 residues. Germline V gene data show CDR1 as SGHRS and CDR2 as YFSETQ. The CDR3 bases are TGCGCCAGCAGCTGGGCGGGACAGCCTGACTACAATGAGCAGTTCTTC. Protein: CASSWAGQPDYNEQFF. Full variable domain (remainder filled in from reference TRBV5-1 and TRBJ2-1): KAGVTQTPRYLIKTRGQQVTLSCSPISGHRSVSWYQQTPGQGLQFLFEYFSETQRNKGNFPGRFSGRQFSNSRSEMNVSTLELGDSALYLCASSWAGQPDYNEQFFGPGTRLTVL.

The CDR3 region is CASKGTHLTDTQYF. DNA for the CDR3: TGTGCCAGTAAAGGGACTCACCTCACAGATACGCAGTATTTT. The chain is built from TRBV19 and TRBJ2-3; a possible D gene is TRBD2 (6 bases). Trimming cost V 7 bases and J 2 bases, with 13 bases left between them. Per germline, CDR1 LNHDA and CDR2 SQIVND (reference sequence). There are 14 residues in the CDR3.